What follows describes a single TCR beta chain. The CDR3 runs 14 residues. Per germline, CDR1 SNHLY and CDR2 FYNNEI. With 7 bases removed from V and 4 bases from J, the gap between germline ends came to 16 bases. In the authors' workflow: Estimation of nucleated cell counts relied on the amplification of reference gene primers. Profiled with immunoSEQ multiplex PCR; TCRdb holds only in-frame clones, not every one. From that table come the V and J calls and clone size; the DNA was used to work out D and trimming. Of about 130,000 clones detected, 65% to 90% appear once; the ten largest clones hold around 27%. The data were obtained in a study of blood T cell repertoires in COVID-19. Overall study: Some COVID-19 samples were acute and others convalescent; all came from the United States, Italy and Spain. PBMCs, B-cell-depleted T cells, or T cells provided the cDNA or gDNA that made up the material.

The sample taken for sequencing was peripheral blood. This sequence originates from a woman older than 75 with acute or convalescent COVID-19. This chain connects TRBV2 to TRBJ1-2; D is possibly TRBD1 (5 bases). CDR3 residues: CASKKNRNSYGYTF. The CDR3 DNA reads as TGTGCCAGCAAGAAGAACAGGAATTCCTATGGCTACACCTTC.